Given below is one TCR beta chain in context. This receptor's antigen is unknown. No base quality values were provided; no much bigger clone lies one nucleotide off. This record belongs to a study of vaccination effects on CD4 cells after COVID-19 (dated by TCRdb to between 2021 and 2022). Concerning the study at large: Each participant received two doses of an mRNA SARS-CoV-2 vaccine, either BNT162b2 or mRNA-1273. Altogether, some 11 COVID-19 convalescent patients and a few SARS-CoV-2-naive healthy vaccine recipients made up the full study. The Oncomine TCR Beta short-read assay on an Illumina iSeq 100 was used to sequence cultures from other donors in the study. The study compared SARS-CoV-2 spike-specific CD4+ TCR repertoires before and after mRNA vaccination in COVID-19 convalescent patients and infection-naive vaccine recipients. The paper as a whole reports these results and caveats: Among healthy vaccine recipients, nearly all vaccine-induced clones were SARS-CoV-2 mono-reactive, and only 1 of 255 was cross-reactive with common cold coronaviruses. At late post-vaccination timepoints, both infection-induced and vaccine-induced clones showed marked clonal contraction, consistent with waning T cell responses. Limitations of the study were the small number of convalescent patients and the absence of early post-infection timepoints.

The ViraFEST assay stimulated PBMC with viral peptide pools and then used TCR sequencing to identify antigen-specific CD4+ T cell clonotypes by expansion. After less than 13 days of culture, CD4+ T cells were isolated with the EasySep CD4+ T cell isolation kit. The absence of prior SARS-CoV-2 infection in healthy vaccine recipients was confirmed by negative nucleocapsid antibodies before and after vaccination. A few million PBMC per well were cultured in IMDM with about 4.6% human AB serum, 10 IU/ml IL-2 and gentamicin, plus 10 ug/ml peptides. Half of the culture medium was replaced with fresh IL-2-containing medium on days 3 and 7. Unless noted otherwise, every peptide stimulation condition was grown in triplicate wells. PBMC were separated from whole blood using Ficoll-Paque Plus gradient centrifugation and were then either cryopreserved at -140C or used fresh. The overlapping peptide pools covered the spike proteins of SARS-CoV-2 as well as those of the common cold coronaviruses HCoV-NL63, HCoV-OC43 and HCoV-229E. The QIAamp micro DNA kit was used to extract genomic DNA from the cultured CD4+ T cells.

The germline V gene sets CDR1 to MGHRA and CDR2 to YSYEKL. Deletion took 1 base off V and 4 bases off J, with a span of 13 bases between the germline ends. Counted from cysteine to phenylalanine, this CDR3 has 15 amino acids. Of the read, only the CDR3 DNA is kept; its 45 bases are in frame from base 1. The protocol used for the library was the immunoSEQ multiplex PCR assay. DNA from the CD4+ T cells that had been cultured and isolated underwent TCR beta CDR3 sequencing. In the source study's methods: Non-productive TCR sequences were discarded, and reads were trimmed to the CDR3 region, with only CDR3s of 7 or more amino acids retained. Antigen-specific clonotypes were identified using the MANAFEST web app by comparison of expansion in peptide wells against reference cultures. For clones to be considered positive, expansion at FDR<0.05 versus reference and all other wells, an odds ratio above 5, and a frequency above 0.1% in two replicate wells were required. A clonotype was defined as cross-reactive if the clonotype was significantly expanded both in SARS-CoV-2 spike wells and in at least one common cold coronavirus spike condition. Levenshtein distance calculated with the stringdist R package was used to assess CDR3 similarity, and unrooted trees were constructed with ape in R 3.6.1. Not all clones reach the TCRdb copy of this immuneACCESS table, which keeps in-frame sequences only. Checked studies attribute under half of the gap to unresolved V genes and leave the rest unexplained. V and J calls and clone size are given by that table; D and trimming were obtained from the DNA. The sample table shows roughly 60,000 clones, and around 67% are seen once. The ten largest make up about 17% of the sample.

The TCR was taken from a human donor who received a COVID-19 vaccine. The starting material was CD4+ T cells from PBMCs cultured with SARS-CoV-2 spike peptides, obtained before COVID-19 vaccination. The cell subset or site tag for this specimen amounts to: SARS-CoV-2 spike overlapping peptide pool stimulation. Recombination linked TRBV4-1 to TRBJ1-2; the D gene is perhaps TRBD1, on 5 matching bases. At the DNA level, the sequence is TGCGCCAGCAGCCAAGTCGGGACGAGGATCTATGGCTACACCTTC. Protein translation: CASSQVGTRIYGYTF.